Listed below are T cell receptor beta chains from one sample, sequenced in a study of blood T cell repertoires in COVID-19. Measured with immunoSEQ multiplex PCR; TCRdb has only the in-frame clones, and not every one. This table has approximately 440,000 clones, about 92% appearing once. Sequenced: PBMCs or T cells enriched from blood (not recorded which). The receptor set was obtained from a man aged 18 to 29 who had recovered from COVID-19. The CDR3 runs from the conserved cysteine through the conserved F or W. The order of the fields is clone size, J gene, V gene, CDR3 protein. Clone size is shown for a subset of rows, as once, few, many or a class of expanded clone.

clone size: NA; J gene: TRBJ1-1; V gene: TRBV2; CDR3 protein: CASSGHYANTEAFF
clone size: NA; J gene: TRBJ2-1; V gene: TRBV6-5; CDR3 protein: CASRLAGSSYNEQFF
clone size: NA; J gene: TRBJ1-2; V gene: TRBV27; CDR3 protein: CASSFSGGYGYTF
clone size: NA; J gene: TRBJ1-6; V gene: TRBV27; CDR3 protein: CASSSQGGVRSPLHF
clone size: NA; J gene: TRBJ1-1; V gene: TRBV18; CDR3 protein: CASSPILLGLKAEAFF
clone size: few; J gene: TRBJ2-7; V gene: TRBV28; CDR3 protein: CASSISPGLGTSSYEQYF
clone size: few; J gene: TRBJ2-7; V gene: TRBV28; CDR3 protein: CASNLPSDEQYF
clone size: NA; J gene: TRBJ1-2; V gene: TRBV7-9; CDR3 protein: CASSYVNYGYTF
clone size: NA; J gene: TRBJ2-7; V gene: TRBV2; CDR3 protein: CASSGNRDRVGEQYF
clone size: NA; J gene: TRBJ2-1; V gene: TRBV4-1; CDR3 protein: CASSQVDRGEYNEQFF
clone size: NA; J gene: TRBJ1-2; V gene: TRBV12-3/TRBV12-4; CDR3 protein: CASSFERARGYTF
clone size: NA; J gene: TRBJ1-6; V gene: TRBV12-3/TRBV12-4; CDR3 protein: CASSFYGDSPLHF
clone size: NA; J gene: TRBJ1-2; V gene: TRBV29-1; CDR3 protein: CSMSSGTRPGYTF
clone size: NA; J gene: TRBJ1-1; V gene: TRBV29-1; CDR3 protein: CSVTVFTEAFF
clone size: NA; J gene: TRBJ1-1; V gene: TRBV7-9; CDR3 protein: CASSLAPGGSSEAFF
clone size: NA; J gene: TRBJ1-3; V gene: TRBV7-9; CDR3 protein: CASSPKLAGNTIYF
clone size: once; J gene: TRBJ1-1; V gene: TRBV29-1; CDR3 protein: CSGRGSGNTEAFF
clone size: NA; J gene: TRBJ1-3; V gene: TRBV28; CDR3 protein: CASSLASHPRGKAGNTIYF
clone size: NA; J gene: TRBJ2-5; V gene: TRBV2; CDR3 protein: CASKRLAGGMGETQYF
clone size: NA; J gene: TRBJ2-1; V gene: TRBV29-1; CDR3 protein: CSVLWEGLYNEQFF
clone size: NA; J gene: TRBJ1-6; V gene: TRBV19; CDR3 protein: CASSTKGSYNSPLHF
clone size: NA; J gene: TRBJ1-1; V gene: TRBV9; CDR3 protein: CASSVNPGGGTEAFF
clone size: NA; J gene: TRBJ1-6; V gene: TRBV6-4; CDR3 protein: CASSDGTENSPLHF
clone size: once; J gene: TRBJ2-7; V gene: TRBV7-3; CDR3 protein: CASSLRDRDEQYF
clone size: NA; J gene: TRBJ1-3; V gene: TRBV3-1/TRBV3-2; CDR3 protein: CASSSGTISGNTIYF
clone size: NA; J gene: TRBJ2-2; V gene: TRBV9; CDR3 protein: CASSPPGSITGELFF
clone size: NA; J gene: TRBJ1-1; V gene: TRBV7-9; CDR3 protein: CASSLVQGIAEAFF
clone size: NA; J gene: TRBJ1-1; V gene: TRBV3-1/TRBV3-2; CDR3 protein: CASSQDKRAFF
clone size: NA; J gene: TRBJ1-1; V gene: TRBV18; CDR3 protein: CASSPRGTVNTEAFF
clone size: NA; J gene: TRBJ2-2; V gene: TRBV6-5; CDR3 protein: CASSPETSFSGELFF
clone size: NA; J gene: TRBJ1-1; V gene: TRBV2; CDR3 protein: CATRLRPPGPNTEAFF
clone size: NA; J gene: TRBJ1-4; V gene: TRBV9; CDR3 protein: CASSPASGRKLFF
clone size: once; J gene: TRBJ2-3; V gene: TRBV11-2; CDR3 protein: CASSFGRERTDTQYF
clone size: NA; J gene: TRBJ2-7; V gene: TRBV30; CDR3 protein: CACRRAGGWSYEQYF
clone size: NA; J gene: TRBJ1-1; V gene: TRBV12-3/TRBV12-4; CDR3 protein: CASSFLAPAFF
clone size: NA; J gene: TRBJ1-2; V gene: TRBV19; CDR3 protein: CASSETGPGRGYTF